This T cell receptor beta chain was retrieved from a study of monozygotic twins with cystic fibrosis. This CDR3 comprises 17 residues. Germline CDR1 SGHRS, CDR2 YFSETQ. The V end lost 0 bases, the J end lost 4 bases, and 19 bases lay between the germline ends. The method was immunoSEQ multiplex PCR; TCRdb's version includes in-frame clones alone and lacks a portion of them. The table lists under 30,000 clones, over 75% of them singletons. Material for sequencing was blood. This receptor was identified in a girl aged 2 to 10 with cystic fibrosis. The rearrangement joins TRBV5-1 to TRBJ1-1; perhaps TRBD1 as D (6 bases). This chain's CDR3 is CASSLGRQVGLATEAFF. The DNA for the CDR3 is TGCGCCAGCAGCTTGGGAAGACAGGTGGGGTTGGCCACTGAAGCTTTCTTT. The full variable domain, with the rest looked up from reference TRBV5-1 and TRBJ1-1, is KAGVTQTPRYLIKTRGQQVTLSCSPISGHRSVSWYQQTPGQGLQFLFEYFSETQRNKGNFPGRFSGRQFSNSRSEMNVSTLELGDSALYLCASSLGRQVGLATEAFFGQGTRLTVV.